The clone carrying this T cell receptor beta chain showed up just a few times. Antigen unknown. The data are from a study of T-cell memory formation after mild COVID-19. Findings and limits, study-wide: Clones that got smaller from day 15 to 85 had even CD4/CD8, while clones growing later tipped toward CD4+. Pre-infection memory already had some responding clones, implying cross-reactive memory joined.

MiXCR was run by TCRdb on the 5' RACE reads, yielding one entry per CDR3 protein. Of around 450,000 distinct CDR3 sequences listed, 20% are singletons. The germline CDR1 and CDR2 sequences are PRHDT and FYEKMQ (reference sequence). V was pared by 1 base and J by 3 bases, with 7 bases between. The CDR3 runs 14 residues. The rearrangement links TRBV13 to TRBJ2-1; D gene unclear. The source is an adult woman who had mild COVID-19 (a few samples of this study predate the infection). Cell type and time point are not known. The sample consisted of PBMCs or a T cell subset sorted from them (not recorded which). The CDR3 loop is CASSLVGFYNEQFF. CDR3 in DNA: TGTGCCAGCAGCTTAGTAGGGTTCTACAATGAGCAGTTCTTC.